Reported below is one T cell receptor (beta chain). V lost 6 bases to trimming and J lost 4 bases; unmatched junction nucleotides: 7. This CDR3 has 16 amino acids. CDR1 is MNHEY, CDR2 SVGEGT, per germline. The record originates from a study of control samples from healthy donors and cancer patients. Assay: immunoSEQ multiplex PCR; the TCRdb copy retains only in-frame clones and omits some. This table holds about 160,000 clones, approximately 94% found once. The chain has TRBV6-2 or TRBV6-3 and TRBJ2-2; TRBD2 matches 11 bases. Sample: blood. This TCR was recovered from a woman aged 40 to 50 in good health. CDR3 residues: CASSLAGGPSTGELFF. As DNA, the CDR3 is TGTGCCAGCAGCTTAGCGGGAGGGCCTAGCACCGGGGAGCTGTTTTTT.